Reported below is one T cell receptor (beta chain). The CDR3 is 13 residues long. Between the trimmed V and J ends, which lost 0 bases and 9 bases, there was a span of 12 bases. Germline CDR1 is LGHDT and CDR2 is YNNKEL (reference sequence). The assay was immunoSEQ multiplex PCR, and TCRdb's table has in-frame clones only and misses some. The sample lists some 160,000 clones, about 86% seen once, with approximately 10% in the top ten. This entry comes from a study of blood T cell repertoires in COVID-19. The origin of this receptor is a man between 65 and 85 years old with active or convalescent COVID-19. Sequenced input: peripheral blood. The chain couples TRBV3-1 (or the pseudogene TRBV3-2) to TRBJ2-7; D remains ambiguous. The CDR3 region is CASSQDLGTAQYF. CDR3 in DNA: TGTGCCAGCAGCCAAGATCTCGGAACAGCGCAGTACTTC.